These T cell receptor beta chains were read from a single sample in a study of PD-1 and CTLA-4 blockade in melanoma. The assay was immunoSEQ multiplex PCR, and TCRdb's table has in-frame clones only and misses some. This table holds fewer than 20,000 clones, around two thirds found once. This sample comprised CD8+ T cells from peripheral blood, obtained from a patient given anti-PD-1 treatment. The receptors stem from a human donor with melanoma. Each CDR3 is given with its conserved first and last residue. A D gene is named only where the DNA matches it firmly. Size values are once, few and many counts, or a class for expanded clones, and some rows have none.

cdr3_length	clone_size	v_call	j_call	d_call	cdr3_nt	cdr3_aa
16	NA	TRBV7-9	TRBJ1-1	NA	TGTGCCAGCAGCTTACTCCGGGGCCGCTTTAGCACTGAAGCTTTCTTT	CASSLLRGRFSTEAFF
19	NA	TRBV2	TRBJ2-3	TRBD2	TGTGCCAGCAGTGAAAACCAGCGGGAGGTCTTTATCTACGCAGATACGCAGTATTTT	CASSENQREVFIYADTQYF
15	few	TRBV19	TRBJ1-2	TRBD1	TGTGCCAGTAGTATAGGATCCGCCGGACAGGGCGGCTACACCTTC	CASSIGSAGQGGYTF
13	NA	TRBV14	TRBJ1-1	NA	TGTGCCAGCAGCCAAGGGGTAAACACTGAAGCTTTCTTT	CASSQGVNTEAFF
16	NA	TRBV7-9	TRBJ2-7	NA	TGTGCCAGCAGCTTGCGGGACGCTAGCACGGCCTTCGAGCAGTACTTC	CASSLRDASTAFEQYF
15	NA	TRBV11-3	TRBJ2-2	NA	TGTGCCAGCAGCCGTAAAGAACAGAACACCGGGGAGCTGTTTTTT	CASSRKEQNTGELFF
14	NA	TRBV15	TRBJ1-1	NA	TGTGCCACCAGCAGTGATAGGGGGAACACTGAAGCTTTCTTT	CATSSDRGNTEAFF
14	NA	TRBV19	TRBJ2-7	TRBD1	TGTGCCAGTAGTCCGGGACAGGGGACTTACGAGCAGTACTTC	CASSPGQGTYEQYF
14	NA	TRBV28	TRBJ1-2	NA	TGTGCCAGCAGTTTATGGGCCGGTGGCTATGGCTACACCTTC	CASSLWAGGYGYTF
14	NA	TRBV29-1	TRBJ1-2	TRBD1	TGCAGCGTTGAAGGAATAACAGGGGATAATGGCTACACCTTC	CSVEGITGDNGYTF
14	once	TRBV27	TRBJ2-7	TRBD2	TGTGCCAGCAGCGCCGGGACTAGAGGCTACGAGCAGTACTTC	CASSAGTRGYEQYF
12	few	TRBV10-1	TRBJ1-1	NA	TGCGCCAGCAGTGAGGGTAATTCTGAAGCTTTCTTT	CASSEGNSEAFF
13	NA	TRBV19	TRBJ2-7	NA	TGTGCCAGTAGTGCGGGACAGACCTACGAGCAGTACTTC	CASSAGQTYEQYF
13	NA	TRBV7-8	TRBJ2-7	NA	TGTGCCAGCAGTAGAGACAGTTTTAAGGAGCAGTACTTC	CASSRDSFKEQYF
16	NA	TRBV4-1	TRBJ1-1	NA	TGCGCCAGCAGCCTCGGAAGAGGGGAGGAGGTGGCTGAAGCTTTCTTT	CASSLGRGEEVAEAFF
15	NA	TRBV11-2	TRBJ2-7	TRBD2	TGTGCCAGCAGCTGGGGACTAGCGGATACCTACGAGCAGTACTTC	CASSWGLADTYEQYF
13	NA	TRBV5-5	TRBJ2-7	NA	TGTGCCAGCAGCCTTGACATAGACTACGAGCAGTACTTC	CASSLDIDYEQYF
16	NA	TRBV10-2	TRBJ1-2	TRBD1	TGCGCCAGCAGTGGGGACCGACAGGGGCTTAACTATGGCTACACCTTC	CASSGDRQGLNYGYTF
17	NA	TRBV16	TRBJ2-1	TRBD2	TGTGCCAGCAGCCAAAACCCGTTACTAGCGGGGTACAATGAGCAGTTCTTC	CASSQNPLLAGYNEQFF
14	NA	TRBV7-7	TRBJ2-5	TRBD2	TGTGCTAGCAGCTTAAGCGGGGGCCAAGAGACCCAGTACTTC	CASSLSGGQETQYF
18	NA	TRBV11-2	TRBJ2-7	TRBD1	TGTGCCAGCAGCTTCAACCTACAGGGGGCCACCCCATCCTACGAGCAGTACTTC	CASSFNLQGATPSYEQYF
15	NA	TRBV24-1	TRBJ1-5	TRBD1	TGTGCCACCACCGACGACAGGGGGCTTGGGCAGCCCCAGCATTTT	CATTDDRGLGQPQHF
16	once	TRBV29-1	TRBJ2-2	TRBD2	TGCAGCGTTCGTCTGGGGGGACTAGAGGACACCGGGGAGCTGTTTTTT	CSVRLGGLEDTGELFF
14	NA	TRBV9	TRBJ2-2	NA	TGTGCCAGCAGCGTTAGGGGGATCACCGGGGAGCTGTTTTTT	CASSVRGITGELFF
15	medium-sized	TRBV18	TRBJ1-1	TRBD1	TGTGCCAGCTCACCCCCCAGGGGGGCCAACCCTGAAGCTTTCTTT	CASSPPRGANPEAFF
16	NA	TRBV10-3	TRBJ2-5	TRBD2	TGTGCCATCAGTGATTCGGGACTAGCGGGGCAAGAGACCCAGTACTTC	CAISDSGLAGQETQYF
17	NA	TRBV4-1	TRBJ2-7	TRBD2	TGCGCCAGCAGCCAAGGAGGGGGACTAGCGGGAGGATACGAGCAGTACTTC	CASSQGGGLAGGYEQYF
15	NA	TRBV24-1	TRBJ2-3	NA	TGTGCCACCAGTGATTTCCAGTTGGGCACAGATACGCAGTATTTT	CATSDFQLGTDTQYF
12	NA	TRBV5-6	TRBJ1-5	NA	TGTGCCAGCAGCTTGAGCAATCAGCCCCAGCATTTT	CASSLSNQPQHF
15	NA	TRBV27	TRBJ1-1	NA	TGTGCCAGCAGTTTCGGGGTTGTTGGGAACACTGAAGCTTTCTTT	CASSFGVVGNTEAFF
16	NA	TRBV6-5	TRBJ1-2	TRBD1	TGTGCCAGCAGTTACCAATGGACAGGGGGTGGAGATGGCTACACCTTC	CASSYQWTGGGDGYTF
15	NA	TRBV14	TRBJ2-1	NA	TGTGCCAGCAGCCAATGGGCGAGTAGGGTCGATGAGCAGTTCTTC	CASSQWASRVDEQFF
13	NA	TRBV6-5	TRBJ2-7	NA	TGTGCCAGCAGTTACTCGGGGTCCTACGAGCAGTACTTC	CASSYSGSYEQYF
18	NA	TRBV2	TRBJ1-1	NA	TGTGCCAGCAGTGAAGCGCTTCAATGGTCTTACGTGAGCACTGAAGCTTTCTTT	CASSEALQWSYVSTEAFF
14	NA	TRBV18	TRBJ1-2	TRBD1	TGTGCCAGCTCACCAGGACAGGGCCTGAATGGCTACACCTTC	CASSPGQGLNGYTF
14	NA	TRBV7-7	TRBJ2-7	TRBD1	TGTGCCAGCAGCCAGGGGACAGGGGGCTACGAGCAGTACTTC	CASSQGTGGYEQYF